This TCR beta chain originates from a study of OX40 agonist ivuxolimab in advanced cancers. In the study overall: Ivuxolimab is an agonistic anti-OX40 (CD134) antibody, and patients were treated with it. The dose-escalation cohort was about 83% male, with a mean age of 60 years, ranging about 23 to 79. People in dose escalation had one of these cancers: hepatocellular carcinoma, melanoma, renal cell or head and neck cancer. Study results and limitations: Partial responders dosed at 0.1-3.0 mg/kg displayed clonal expansion ranking among the lowest.

This clone is a singleton in its sample. Its antigen is currently unknown. TCRdb's copy holds only in-frame clones and misses some; the assay was immunoSEQ multiplex PCR. The table lists 50,000 to 75,000 clones, about 90% of them singletons, with approximately 5% in the top ten. The V gene's germline CDR1 is DFQATT and CDR2 SNEGSKA (reference sequence). This CDR3 spans 11 amino acids. With 8 bases removed from V and 0 bases from J, the gap between germline ends came to 6 bases. The chain combines TRBV20-1 with TRBJ2-3, with a tentative D call TRBD1 (5 bases). Sample: CD4+ or CD8+ T cells sorted from blood, taken in a trial of the OX40 agonist ivuxolimab. The sequence derives from an adult with an advanced solid tumor such as melanoma, head and neck, liver or kidney cancer. CDR3 amino acids: CSPGSTDTQYF. CDR3 nucleotide sequence: TGCAGTCCAGGGAGCACAGATACGCAGTATTTT.